Listed below are T cell receptor beta chains from one sample, sequenced in a study of cytomegalovirus exposure and HLA in healthy donors. The protocol was immunoSEQ multiplex PCR, while the TCRdb copy is restricted to in-frame clones and leaves out a portion. The table lists 78,000 or so clones, around 94% of them singletons. Sequencing was done on a sample of PBMCs. These receptors were collected from a woman aged 18 to 35 in good health and CMV-seropositive. Both conserved end residues are part of each CDR3. A D gene is named only where the DNA matches it firmly. Where a row states a size, it is once, few, many or the class of an expanded clone; other rows omit it.

d_call: TRBD1; clone_size: .; v_call: TRBV18; j_call: TRBJ2-1; cdr3_nt: TGTGCCAGCTCACCCGGGACAGGAGGCAATGAGCAGTTCTTC; cdr3_aa: CASSPGTGGNEQFF
d_call: TRBD1; clone_size: .; v_call: TRBV7-2; j_call: TRBJ1-1; cdr3_nt: TGTGCCAGCAGCAATACTGGACAGGGGGCTTTCTTT; cdr3_aa: CASSNTGQGAFF
d_call: .; clone_size: .; v_call: TRBV27; j_call: TRBJ2-7; cdr3_nt: TGTGCCAGCAGTTCATCCTACGAGCAGTACTTC; cdr3_aa: CASSSSYEQYF
d_call: .; clone_size: .; v_call: TRBV27; j_call: TRBJ2-7; cdr3_nt: TGTGCCAGCAGTCTCCTCACTTCCGGGACAATTCTTCCCTACGAGCAGTACTTC; cdr3_aa: CASSLLTSGTILPYEQYF
d_call: TRBD2; clone_size: .; v_call: TRBV18; j_call: TRBJ2-7; cdr3_nt: TGTGCCAGCTCACCAGGGACTAGCCGCTACGAGCAGTACTTC; cdr3_aa: CASSPGTSRYEQYF
d_call: TRBD1; clone_size: .; v_call: TRBV30; j_call: TRBJ2-7; cdr3_nt: TGTGCCTGGAGTAGGACGGGACAGGGACGATACGAGCAGTACTTC; cdr3_aa: CAWSRTGQGRYEQYF
d_call: TRBD1; clone_size: .; v_call: TRBV5-5; j_call: TRBJ2-7; cdr3_nt: TGTGCCAGCAGCCACGGGCCGGACAGGGCCTACGAGCAGTACTTC; cdr3_aa: CASSHGPDRAYEQYF
d_call: .; clone_size: once; v_call: TRBV28; j_call: TRBJ2-7; cdr3_nt: TGTGCCAGCAGTAGACAGTTTGGCGAGCAGTACTTC; cdr3_aa: CASSRQFGEQYF
d_call: .; clone_size: few; v_call: TRBV18; j_call: TRBJ2-7; cdr3_nt: TGTGCCAGCTCACCGACGACAGGCTTCTACGAGCAGTACTTC; cdr3_aa: CASSPTTGFYEQYF
d_call: TRBD2; clone_size: .; v_call: TRBV29-1; j_call: TRBJ2-3; cdr3_nt: TGCAGCGTTGAAGAAGGGACTATCACAGATACGCAGTATTTT; cdr3_aa: CSVEEGTITDTQYF
d_call: .; clone_size: .; v_call: TRBV14; j_call: TRBJ2-5; cdr3_nt: TGTGCCAGCAGCCAAGAAATGCGCCCCCGGACTGGGGAGACCCAGTACTTC; cdr3_aa: CASSQEMRPRTGETQYF
d_call: .; clone_size: .; v_call: TRBV5-1; j_call: TRBJ2-5; cdr3_nt: TGCGCCAGCAGCCCCCGGGTCCTACCAGAGACCCAGTACTTC; cdr3_aa: CASSPRVLPETQYF
d_call: .; clone_size: .; v_call: TRBV19; j_call: TRBJ1-1; cdr3_nt: TGTGCCAGTAGTATTTCGGGGTTCGGGGGAACTGAAGCTTTCTTT; cdr3_aa: CASSISGFGGTEAFF
d_call: .; clone_size: .; v_call: TRBV7-9; j_call: TRBJ1-1; cdr3_nt: TGTGCCAGCAGCCACAGGGTCCACACTGAAGCTTTCTTT; cdr3_aa: CASSHRVHTEAFF
d_call: .; clone_size: .; v_call: TRBV18; j_call: TRBJ2-1; cdr3_nt: TGTGCCAGCTCACCATCGGGGGTCTACAATGAGCAGTTCTTC; cdr3_aa: CASSPSGVYNEQFF
d_call: TRBD1; clone_size: .; v_call: TRBV6-1; j_call: TRBJ1-1; cdr3_nt: TGTGCCAGCAGTGATAACAGGGGGACTGAAGCTTTCTTT; cdr3_aa: CASSDNRGTEAFF
d_call: .; clone_size: few; v_call: TRBV27; j_call: TRBJ1-1; cdr3_nt: TGTGCCAGCAGTTTATTTCGGGTAGCGCCAGAAGCTTTCTTT; cdr3_aa: CASSLFRVAPEAFF
d_call: TRBD1; clone_size: .; v_call: TRBV12-5; j_call: TRBJ2-5; cdr3_nt: TGTGCTAGTGGTTTGGGACAGGGGAGGGAGACCCAGTACTTC; cdr3_aa: CASGLGQGRETQYF
d_call: TRBD1; clone_size: once; v_call: TRBV10-3; j_call: TRBJ2-7; cdr3_nt: TGTGCCATCAGTGAGGGGAACAGGGGAGCCTCCTACGAGCAGTACTTC; cdr3_aa: CAISEGNRGASYEQYF
d_call: .; clone_size: .; v_call: TRBV29-1; j_call: TRBJ2-3; cdr3_nt: TGCAGCGTTGGGGAGTCGGGCACAGATACGCAGTATTTT; cdr3_aa: CSVGESGTDTQYF
d_call: .; clone_size: .; v_call: TRBV19; j_call: TRBJ1-5; cdr3_nt: TGTGCCAGTAGTTGGATTGTAACACAGGGACCCCAGCCCCAGCATTTT; cdr3_aa: CASSWIVTQGPQPQHF
d_call: TRBD2; clone_size: .; v_call: TRBV7-2; j_call: TRBJ2-3; cdr3_nt: TGTGCCAGCAGCCTCCTCTCGGTAGCGGGGTACACAGATACGCAGTATTTT; cdr3_aa: CASSLLSVAGYTDTQYF
d_call: .; clone_size: .; v_call: TRBV28; j_call: TRBJ1-4; cdr3_nt: TGTGCCAGTCATACTAATGAAAAACTGTTTTTT; cdr3_aa: CASHTNEKLFF
d_call: .; clone_size: .; v_call: TRBV5-5; j_call: TRBJ2-1; cdr3_nt: TGTGCCAGCAGCTTGCGTACAGGGCCGACCTACAATGAGCAGTTCTTC; cdr3_aa: CASSLRTGPTYNEQFF
d_call: TRBD2; clone_size: .; v_call: TRBV10-2; j_call: TRBJ2-3; cdr3_nt: TGCGCCAGCAGTCGACAGGGGCGACTAGCGGGAGGGCGAAGAGATACGCAGTATTTT; cdr3_aa: CASSRQGRLAGGRRDTQYF
d_call: .; clone_size: .; v_call: TRBV11-3; j_call: TRBJ1-1; cdr3_nt: TGTGCCAGCAGCCCCTCTGGACAGATCACTGAAGCTTTCTTT; cdr3_aa: CASSPSGQITEAFF
d_call: .; clone_size: once; v_call: TRBV7-9; j_call: TRBJ2-1; cdr3_nt: TGTGCCAGCAGCCAAGCAGCGGCGGGGAATGAGCAGTTCTTC; cdr3_aa: CASSQAAAGNEQFF
d_call: .; clone_size: .; v_call: TRBV5-6; j_call: TRBJ2-7; cdr3_nt: TGTGCCAGCAGCTTGTTACAGGGCTTCTACGAGCAGTACTTC; cdr3_aa: CASSLLQGFYEQYF
d_call: TRBD1; clone_size: .; v_call: TRBV28; j_call: TRBJ1-4; cdr3_nt: TGTGCCAGCAGCACGACAGGGAGAGGGACTAATGAAAAACTGTTTTTT; cdr3_aa: CASSTTGRGTNEKLFF
d_call: TRBD1; clone_size: .; v_call: TRBV10-3; j_call: TRBJ2-2; cdr3_nt: TGTGCCATCAGACGGACAGGGTTGGGCACCGGGGAGCTGTTTTTT; cdr3_aa: CAIRRTGLGTGELFF
d_call: .; clone_size: .; v_call: TRBV29-1; j_call: TRBJ1-1; cdr3_nt: TGCAGCGTTGAAGTTGGGGGGTGGAACACTGAAGCTTTCTTT; cdr3_aa: CSVEVGGWNTEAFF
d_call: .; clone_size: .; v_call: TRBV12-5; j_call: TRBJ2-1; cdr3_nt: TGTGCTAGTGGGGCGAGGGAGTCCAATGAGCAGTTCTTC; cdr3_aa: CASGARESNEQFF
d_call: TRBD1; clone_size: .; v_call: TRBV7-6; j_call: TRBJ1-6; cdr3_nt: TGTGCCAGCAGCACGGGGACAGGGAAAAATTCACCCCTCCACTTT; cdr3_aa: CASSTGTGKNSPLHF
d_call: .; clone_size: .; v_call: TRBV7-2; j_call: TRBJ1-2; cdr3_nt: TGTGCCAGCAGCCTACACGCGGGAGGGGTTAACTATGGCTACACCTTC; cdr3_aa: CASSLHAGGVNYGYTF
d_call: .; clone_size: .; v_call: TRBV19; j_call: TRBJ1-5; cdr3_nt: TGTGCCAGTAGTAGGAGTCCTGAGAGCAATCAGCCCCAGCATTTT; cdr3_aa: CASSRSPESNQPQHF
d_call: TRBD1; clone_size: .; v_call: TRBV11-2; j_call: TRBJ2-1; cdr3_nt: TGTGCCAGCAGCTTGCGACAGGGGGCGGGGAATGAGCAGTTCTTC; cdr3_aa: CASSLRQGAGNEQFF
d_call: .; clone_size: .; v_call: TRBV10-1; j_call: TRBJ2-5; cdr3_nt: TGCGCCAGCAGCACCTTTAGGCGGAGGGGCCGTTATGGAGAGACCCAGTACTTC; cdr3_aa: CASSTFRRRGRYGETQYF
d_call: TRBD1; clone_size: .; v_call: TRBV28; j_call: TRBJ2-3; cdr3_nt: TGTGCCAGCAGCTATGACAGGGTCACAGATACGCAGTATTTT; cdr3_aa: CASSYDRVTDTQYF
d_call: TRBD1; clone_size: .; v_call: TRBV27; j_call: TRBJ1-1; cdr3_nt: TGTGCCAGCAGTTCCCGGACAGGGGGGGAGAACACTGAAGCTTTCTTT; cdr3_aa: CASSSRTGGENTEAFF
d_call: .; clone_size: .; v_call: TRBV5-4; j_call: TRBJ2-3; cdr3_nt: TGTGCCAGCAGCTCAGGGCCGACAGATACGCAGTATTTT; cdr3_aa: CASSSGPTDTQYF
d_call: .; clone_size: once; v_call: TRBV5-5; j_call: TRBJ1-6; cdr3_nt: TGTGCCAGCAGCCAAGAGGTGGGGCTGTCGCTTCGTCTCTCACCCCTCCACTTT; cdr3_aa: CASSQEVGLSLRLSPLHF
d_call: TRBD1; clone_size: .; v_call: TRBV19; j_call: TRBJ1-5; cdr3_nt: TGTGCCAGTAGTATTGTTGTTTGGGACAGGCAACAGCCCCAGCATTTT; cdr3_aa: CASSIVVWDRQQPQHF
d_call: .; clone_size: .; v_call: TRBV7-9; j_call: TRBJ1-1; cdr3_nt: TGTGCCAGCAGCCAAAACCAACAGGGGAACACTGAAGCTTTCTTT; cdr3_aa: CASSQNQQGNTEAFF
d_call: TRBD2; clone_size: many; v_call: TRBV11-2; j_call: TRBJ2-1; cdr3_nt: TGTGCCAGCAGGGGTCGGGGGGTGGTGTCCTACAATGAGCAGTTCTTC; cdr3_aa: CASRGRGVVSYNEQFF
d_call: .; clone_size: .; v_call: TRBV13; j_call: TRBJ2-6; cdr3_nt: TGTGCCAGCAGCTTGCGGGTCTCTGGGGCCAACGTCCTGACTTTC; cdr3_aa: CASSLRVSGANVLTF
d_call: .; clone_size: .; v_call: TRBV30; j_call: TRBJ2-2; cdr3_nt: TGTGCCTGTACCCAGATTACCGGGGAGCTGTTTTTT; cdr3_aa: CACTQITGELFF
d_call: TRBD2; clone_size: .; v_call: TRBV19; j_call: TRBJ2-7; cdr3_nt: TGTGCCAGTAGTAAAAGGACTAGCGATACCTACGAGCAGTACTTC; cdr3_aa: CASSKRTSDTYEQYF
d_call: TRBD2; clone_size: .; v_call: TRBV6-1; j_call: TRBJ2-3; cdr3_nt: TGTGCCAGCAGTGGGTCGTCCCCACTAGCGGGAGGTGGCGCAGATACGCAGTATTTT; cdr3_aa: CASSGSSPLAGGGADTQYF
d_call: TRBD1; clone_size: .; v_call: TRBV28; j_call: TRBJ2-3; cdr3_nt: TGTGCCAGCGCCCCCAGTAGGTACAGGGGATTTGCAGATACGCAGTATTTT; cdr3_aa: CASAPSRYRGFADTQYF
d_call: .; clone_size: .; v_call: TRBV6-1; j_call: TRBJ2-7; cdr3_nt: TGTGCCAGCAGTGAACTCCACAGTTACGAGCAGTACTTC; cdr3_aa: CASSELHSYEQYF
d_call: .; clone_size: .; v_call: TRBV27; j_call: TRBJ2-3; cdr3_nt: TGTGCCAGCAGTCCGACCCCAAGGCGGGGAACAGATACGCAGTATTTT; cdr3_aa: CASSPTPRRGTDTQYF
d_call: .; clone_size: .; v_call: TRBV19; j_call: TRBJ1-5; cdr3_nt: TGTGCCAGTAGTATAACTCCCTTTCAGCCCCAGCATTTT; cdr3_aa: CASSITPFQPQHF
d_call: .; clone_size: medium-sized; v_call: TRBV4-1; j_call: TRBJ1-4; cdr3_nt: TGCGCCAGCAGCCCCAGGGTTTCCAATGAAAAACTGTTTTTT; cdr3_aa: CASSPRVSNEKLFF
d_call: TRBD1; clone_size: .; v_call: TRBV9; j_call: TRBJ1-1; cdr3_nt: TGTGCCAGCAGCGCCCGGGACAGGGAAGACACTGAAGCTTTCTTT; cdr3_aa: CASSARDREDTEAFF